Shown below are 9 T cell receptor beta chains from a single sample sequenced in a study of response to subunit inactivated influenza vaccine. TCRdb reanalysed the RT-PCR reads using MiXCR and keeps one entry per CDR3 protein. The repertoire has about 500,000 distinct CDR3 sequences, approximately 15% of them found once; the top ten carry 2.5% to 3.5%. The sample in question was CD4+ T cells sorted from PBMCs, obtained less than 25 months after vaccination. The receptors here all came from a man between 50 and 75 years old who received an inactivated influenza vaccine.

CDR3: CASKRLNTEAFF. CDR3 bases: TGTGCCAGCAAACGACTGAACACTGAAGCTTTCTTT. The J gene is TRBJ1-1, the V gene TRBV6-1; no definite D call. The CDR3 has 12 residues. The germline V gene has CDR1 MNHNS and CDR2 SASEGT. V shed 7 bases and J shed 0 bases, with 6 bases lying between them.

This clonotype has only a few counts. The V call is TRBV12-3 or TRBV12-4, the J call TRBJ2-7; D is perhaps TRBD1 (6 bases). CDR3 length equals 12 residues. Trimming left V 7 bases short and J 4 bases short, with 11 bases between. The CDR3 protein is CASTLTGYEQYF. DNA of the CDR3: TGTGCCAGCACTCTGACAGGTTACGAGCAGTACTTC.

This clonotype occurred a few times. The chain employs TRBV14 and TRBJ2-3; weak D call: TRBD2 (5 bases). V lost 0 bases, J lost 0 bases, and 10 bases lay in between. The germline V gene has CDR1 SGHDN and CDR2 FVKESK. The CDR3 spans 16 residues. The DNA of the CDR3 is TGTGCCAGCAGCCAAGATTGGTGGACTAGCACAGATACGCAGTATTTT. Translated, it gives CASSQDWWTSTDTQYF.

The genes are TRBV13 and TRBJ1-1, with D unclear. Per the germline V gene, CDR1 is PRHDT and CDR2 is FYEKMQ (reference sequence). CDR3 length equals 15 residues. The V end was cut by 5 bases, the J end by 0 bases, with 13 bases between. CDR3 DNA sequence: TGTGCCAGCAGCCCGACCGGTTGGATGAACACTGAAGCTTTCTTT. Residues: CASSPTGWMNTEAFF.

This clonotype was observed a handful of times. The chain links TRBV30 to TRBJ2-1; D perhaps matches TRBD1 (5 bases). Germline lookup yields CDR1 GTSNPN and CDR2 SVGIG (reference sequence). The V end was cut by 0 bases, the J end by 10 bases, with 10 bases between. This CDR3 has 12 residues. The CDR3 is CAWSVLNREQFF. In nucleotides, the CDR3 is TGTGCCTGGAGTGTACTCAACAGGGAGCAGTTCTTC. Full variable domain (missing parts from reference TRBV30 and TRBJ2-1): SQTIHQWPATLVQPVGSPLSLECTVEGTSNPNLYWYRQAAGRGLQLLFYSVGIGQISSEVPQNLSASRPQDRQFILSSKKLLLSDSGFYLCAWSVLNREQFFGPGTRLTVL.

This clonotype came up a few times. J is TRBJ1-2 and V is TRBV4-3; D remains unclear. V lost 0 bases and J lost 3, with 5 bases in between. CDR3 length: 13 residues. CDR1 and CDR2 (germline): LGHNA, YSLEER. The CDR3 coding sequence is TGCGCCAGCAGCCAAGACACTTACTATGGCTACACCTTC. Amino acid sequence: CASSQDTYYGYTF.

This clonotype was detected only a few times. CDR3 region: CASEPPGGGEQYF. In DNA, the CDR3 is TGTGCCAGCGAACCCCCAGGGGGAGGCGAGCAGTACTTC. This chain joins TRBV5-4 and TRBJ2-7; D might be TRBD1 (7 bases). Germline V gene sequence: CDR1 SGHNT, CDR2 YYREEE (reference sequence). The CDR3 consists of 13 residues. V lost 7 bases, J lost 6 bases, and 17 bases lay in between.

The rearrangement links TRBV2 to TRBJ1-5, with no clear D. The V gene lost 3 bases and the J gene lost 6 bases, with 12 bases spanning the gap. In germline, CDR1 is SNHLY, CDR2 FYNNEI. This CDR3 is built from 14 residues. CDR3 in DNA: TGTGCCAGCAGTGATACGCGGTCGGGTCAGCCCCAGCATTTT. Translating gives CASSDTRSGQPQHF.

V usage is TRBV5-1 and J usage is TRBJ2-5; D may be TRBD2 (5 bases). CDR1 is SGHRS and CDR2 is YFSETQ in the germline V gene. The CDR3 loop spans 16 amino acids. Trimming took 0 bases from V and 3 from J, leaving 15 bases between them. CDR3 in DNA: TGCGCCAGCAGCTTGGCCAGAGGGCGCGGCGAAGAGACCCAGTACTTC. Its protein product is CASSLARGRGEETQYF.